A single sample gave rise to the 32 T cell receptor beta chains below, sequenced in a study of identical twins. TCRdb itself ran the 5' RACE reads through MiXCR, one entry per CDR3 protein. The data contain around 200,000 distinct CDR3 sequences, over 8% of them singletons. The sample taken for sequencing was memory (CD45RO+) T cells sorted from blood. The source of these receptors is a young woman in good health.

The chain combines TRBV18 with TRBJ2-1; D gene unclear. This CDR3 is 14 amino acids long. V was shortened by 6 bases and J by 13 bases, with 22 bases between the two germline ends. Germline values: CDR1 KGHSH, CDR2 LQKENI. This chain's CDR3 is CASSPPIDTARQFF. Here the CDR3 DNA reads TGTGCCAGCTCCCCTCCTATTGATACGGCACGACAGTTCTTC.

The V and J genes are TRBV11-3 and TRBJ1-2; no clear D gene. V was shortened by 3 bases and J by 6 bases, with 20 bases between the two germline ends. The CDR3 is made up of 16 amino acids. Per the germline V gene, CDR1 is SGHNT and CDR2 is YENEEA. The CDR3 DNA is TGTGCCAGCAGCTTGGGAGACACGCAGGCGAGGAATGGCTACACCTTC. Residues: CASSLGDTQARNGYTF.

The chain recombines TRBV18 with TRBJ2-5, with D unclear. Germline CDR1 reads KGHSH; CDR2 reads LQKENI. This CDR3 region has 13 residues. Trimming left V 5 bases short and J 2 bases short, with 9 bases between. The CDR3 nucleotides read TGTGCCAGCTCAGTTGACGAACAAGAGACCCAGTACTTC. Translation: CASSVDEQETQYF.

This clonotype was counted many times. V usage is TRBV15 and J usage is TRBJ1-1; D gene uncertain. CDR1 and CDR2 from the germline V gene are LNHNV and YYDKDF (reference sequence). Trimming removed 5 bases at V and 5 bases at J, with 12 bases between. The CDR3 contains 13 residues. The CDR3 is CATSPRRGTEAFF. CDR3 DNA sequence: TGTGCCACCAGCCCGAGACGGGGAACTGAAGCTTTCTTT.

This chain links TRBV29-1 with TRBJ2-7; D is unclear. V lost 5 bases and J lost 3, with 11 bases in between. The germline gives CDR1 SQVTM, CDR2 ANQGSEA. The length of the CDR3 is 12 residues. In nucleotides, the CDR3 is TGCAGCGTTTCTCCTCCGCGCTACGAGCAGTACTTC. It specifies CSVSPPRYEQYF.

At least ten counts were recorded for this clonotype. This chain joins TRBV14 and TRBJ2-3; 12 bases line up with TRBD2. The trim removed 0 bases at V and 4 bases at J, leaving 2 bases unmatched. The germline CDR1 and CDR2 sequences are SGHDN and FVKESK. This CDR3 has 16 amino acids. CDR3 sequence reads: CASSQDLAGGADTQYF. CDR3 DNA sequence: TGTGCCAGCAGCCAAGACCTAGCGGGAGGGGCAGATACGCAGTATTTT. Based on the CDR3 plus reference TRBV14 and TRBJ2-3, the full variable domain is EAGVTQFPSHSVIEKGQTVTLRCDPISGHDNLYWYRRVMGKEIKFLLHFVKESKQDESGMPNNRFLAERTGGTYSTLKVQPAELEDSGVYFCASSQDLAGGADTQYFGPGTRLTVL.

The V gene is TRBV5-5, the J gene TRBJ1-5, with D possibly matching TRBD1 (5 bases). Trimming removed 7 bases from V and 0 bases from J, with 17 bases in between. CDR3 length: 16 amino acids. Germline lookup yields CDR1 SGHKS and CDR2 YYEKEE (reference sequence). CDR3: CASPGEGGGSNQPQHF. CDR3 bases: TGTGCCAGCCCGGGGGAGGGCGGCGGTAGCAATCAGCCCCAGCATTTT.

This clonotype was detected ten times or more. J is TRBJ2-3 and V is TRBV10-3; TRBD1 aligns across 7 bases. V gave up 3 bases and J gave up 4 bases; unmatched junction bases: 7. CDR1 is ENHRY and CDR2 is SYGVKD in the germline V gene. This CDR3 comprises 15 residues. CDR3 protein: CAISDRGQQADTQYF. As DNA, the CDR3 is TGTGCCATCAGTGATCGGGGACAGCAGGCAGATACGCAGTATTTT.

The chain uses TRBV12-3 or TRBV12-4 and TRBJ1-2, with TRBD1 matching over 9 bases. Trimming cost V 9 bases and J 1 base; bases outside gene matches: 15. This CDR3 has 17 amino acids. CDR3 nucleotide sequence: TGTGCCAGTAGAAGGGGGGGGACAGGGAGAGGTAACTATGGCTACACCTTC. Amino acid sequence: CASRRGGTGRGNYGYTF.

The chain employs TRBV7-9 and TRBJ2-3; 10 bases fit TRBD2. Germline-derived CDR1 and CDR2 are SEHNR and FQNEAQ (reference sequence). This CDR3 region has 14 residues. V shed 5 bases, J shed 4 bases, and the junction held 3 bases outside the gene matches. CDR3 DNA sequence: TGTGCCAGCAGCCCTAGCGGGAGCGCAGATACGCAGTATTTT. This codes for CASSPSGSADTQYF.

This clonotype was counted only a few times. The V and J genes are TRBV4-1 and TRBJ2-3; 8 bases line up with TRBD1. The V segment lost 7 bases and the J segment 2 bases; nucleotides outside the gene matches: 8. CDR1 is MGHRA and CDR2 is YSYEKL in the germline V gene. The CDR3 is made up of 15 amino acids. CDR3 amino acids: CASTKGQGFTDTQYF. The CDR3, as DNA: TGCGCCAGCACCAAAGGACAGGGTTTCACAGATACGCAGTATTTT.

The chain has TRBV5-6 and TRBJ2-1; 8 bases match TRBD2. The CDR3 covers 15 residues. Germline V CDR1 and CDR2: SGHDT, YYEEEE. V lost 5 bases and J lost 5; bases outside the gene matches: 9. CDR3 nucleotide sequence: TGTGCCAGCAGGGAAGCGGGAGTTGTCCACAATGAGCAGTTCTTC. Encoded protein: CASREAGVVHNEQFF.

This clonotype showed up many times. This chain uses TRBV7-2 with TRBJ1-5; D ambiguous. The germline V gene has CDR1 SGHTA and CDR2 FQGNSA. V was pared by 0 bases and J by 2 bases, with 8 bases between. This CDR3 contains 15 residues. The CDR3 here is CASSLAGVGNQPQHF. The DNA for the CDR3 is TGTGCCAGCAGCTTAGCCGGGGTGGGCAATCAGCCCCAGCATTTT.

This rearrangement joins TRBV10-3 to TRBJ2-7; a possible D gene is TRBD1 (6 bases). V was shortened by 9 bases and J by 0 bases, with 12 bases between the two germline ends. The CDR3 length is 13 residues. The germline V gene has CDR1 ENHRY and CDR2 SYGVKD. The CDR3 here is CAIRDTRSYEQYF. The CDR3 bases are TGTGCCATTCGGGACACCCGCTCCTACGAGCAGTACTTC.

This clonotype appeared a few times. The rearrangement links TRBV12-3 or TRBV12-4 to TRBJ2-3; 7 positions match TRBD2. There are 15 residues in the CDR3. Trimming removed 1 base from V and 7 bases from J; junction bases left unmatched: 8. In DNA, the CDR3 is TGTGCCAGCAGTTTAGGTGGCTTGGGGGGGAATACGCAGTATTTT. It is translated as CASSLGGLGGNTQYF.

This clonotype was seen a few times. The chain has TRBV3-1 and TRBJ2-1; tentative D call: TRBD2 (6 bases). Germline V lookup: CDR1 LGHDT, CDR2 YNNKEL (reference sequence). V lost 2 bases, J lost 15 bases, and 17 bases lay in between. CDR3 length: 13 residues. Here the CDR3 DNA reads TGTGCCAGCAGCCAATTTAAGGGACTCCCTCCGTTCTTC. It yields the protein CASSQFKGLPPFF.

This clonotype was counted only a few times. Here the CDR3 reads CSARSRLAGNTDTQYF. The CDR3, as DNA: TGCAGTGCTAGATCTAGACTAGCGGGAAACACAGATACGCAGTATTTT. The genes are TRBV20-1 and TRBJ2-3; 11 bases map to TRBD2. This CDR3 is built from 16 residues. J lost 2 bases, V lost 2 bases, and 6 bases had no gene match. The germline CDR1 and CDR2 sequences are DFQATT and SNEGSKA (reference sequence).

Only a few counts were recorded for this clonotype. J is TRBJ1-4 and V is TRBV5-1, with D possibly being TRBD1 (5 bases). The germline V gene has CDR1 SGHRS and CDR2 YFSETQ. Trimming shortened V by 0 bases and J by 5 bases, and 8 bases separated the two germline ends. The CDR3 runs to 14 residues. The DNA of the CDR3 is TGCGCCAGCAGCTTGGGCCCAGGGAATGAAAAACTGTTTTTT. Translating it yields CASSLGPGNEKLFF. Using reference TRBV5-1 and TRBJ1-4 for the parts outside the CDR3, the full variable domain is KAGVTQTPRYLIKTRGQQVTLSCSPISGHRSVSWYQQTPGQGLQFLFEYFSETQRNKGNFPGRFSGRQFSNSRSEMNVSTLELGDSALYLCASSLGPGNEKLFFGSGTQLSVL.

Ten or more counts support this clonotype. The CDR3: CASSLSGLDNSPLHF. CDR3 DNA sequence: TGTGCCAGCAGCCTATCCGGGCTGGATAATTCACCCCTCCACTTT. The J gene is TRBJ1-6, the V gene TRBV3-1; D is unclear. Trimming pared 4 bases from V and 5 bases from J, leaving 12 bases between. Germline loops: CDR1 LGHDT, CDR2 YNNKEL (reference sequence). The CDR3 totals 15 residues.

The rearrangement uses TRBV5-6 and TRBJ2-5; D may be TRBD1 (5 bases). V dropped 1 base and J dropped 5 bases, with 12 bases sitting between them. This CDR3 has 14 amino acids. Per germline, CDR1 SGHDT and CDR2 YYEEEE. CDR3 sequence (DNA): TGTGCCAGCAGCTTGCCCGCAGGGCTGGAGACCCAGTACTTC. Its protein is CASSLPAGLETQYF.

This clonotype was recorded only once. The DNA is left out, because the CDR3 cannot be placed on it with certainty; the CDR3 is given as TCRdb lists it. V is TRBV3-1 and J is TRBJ2-2; the table assigns TRBD2, which was not confirmed against the DNA. Germline lookup yields CDR1 LGHDT and CDR2 YNNKEL (reference sequence). The CDR3 spans 15 amino acids, including both terminal residues. CDR3 sequence: CASSQDRRETGSCFF.

The table lists this clonotype with a few counts. The chain carries TRBV20-1 and TRBJ1-4; D gene ambiguous. Trimming took 7 bases from V and 5 from J, leaving 8 bases between them. The length of the CDR3 is 11 residues. Germline CDR1 is DFQATT and CDR2 is SNEGSKA (reference sequence). The CDR3 protein is CSGKLNEKLFF. The CDR3 coding sequence is TGCAGTGGGAAGCTCAATGAAAAACTGTTTTTT.

This clonotype was found many times. This rearrangement joins TRBV6-1 to TRBJ2-2, with D unresolved. Trimming cost V 6 bases and J 7 bases, with 15 bases left between them. This CDR3 spans 14 amino acids. Germline CDR1 MNHNS, CDR2 SASEGT. Here the CDR3 DNA reads TGTGCCAGCAGCGTATTCCCCCTGGGCGGGGAGCTGTTTTTT. The encoded protein is CASSVFPLGGELFF.

This clonotype has just a few counts. The V call is TRBV6-5, the J call TRBJ1-1; perhaps TRBD1 as D (5 bases). The CDR3 contains 13 residues. Germline CDR1 and CDR2: MNHEY and SVGAGI. Trimming removed 0 bases from V and 10 bases from J, with 12 bases in between. In nucleotides, the CDR3 is TGTGCCAGCAGTTACTCGAGAGTGAGGGGAGCTTTCTTT. It is translated as CASSYSRVRGAFF.

Ten or more counts support this clonotype. V gene TRBV7-9 combines with J gene TRBJ2-6, with TRBD1 identical over 8 bases. This CDR3 contains 17 residues. Germline lookup yields CDR1 SEHNR and CDR2 FQNEAQ (reference sequence). The ends lost 3 bases at V and 0 bases at J; junction bases unmatched: 4. DNA of the CDR3: TGTGCCAGCAGCTTGGGGACAGGTTTCTCTGGGGCCAACGTCCTGACTTTC. Protein product: CASSLGTGFSGANVLTF. The entire variable domain, with the rest obtained from reference TRBV7-9 and TRBJ2-6, is as follows: DTGVSQNPRHKITKRGQNVTFRCDPISEHNRLYWYRQTLGQGPEFLTYFQNEAQLEKSRLLSDRFSAERPKGSFSTLEIQRTEQGDSAMYLCASSLGTGFSGANVLTFGAGSRLTVL.

This clonotype appeared a single time. The chain combines TRBV20-1 with TRBJ2-5; possibly TRBD2 for D (5 bases). Germline assignment: CDR1 DFQATT and CDR2 SNEGSKA (reference sequence). V lost 5 bases to trimming and J lost 7 bases, with 17 bases between them. The CDR3 is made up of 13 amino acids. DNA of the CDR3: TGCAGTGCTTCCCTAGACGGAGGCGTGACCCAGTACTTC. Residues: CSASLDGGVTQYF.

Ten or more counts support this clonotype. The chain has TRBV7-9 and TRBJ1-2; 7 nucleotides align to TRBD1. The V segment lost 5 bases and the J segment 5 bases; nucleotides outside the gene matches: 17. The CDR3 sequence is 17 residues long. Looked up from germline, CDR1 is SEHNR and CDR2 is FQNEAQ (reference sequence). CDR3 nucleotide sequence: TGTGCCAGCAGCCCGACCTTGACAGGGCAAGCCCTATATGGCTACACCTTC. Protein product: CASSPTLTGQALYGYTF.

V is TRBV10-3 and J is TRBJ2-1; D not resolved. Germline CDR1 and CDR2: ENHRY and SYGVKD. The CDR3 is made up of 13 amino acids. V lost 9 bases, J lost 14 bases, and 23 bases lay in between. CDR3 region: CAISPLGKLLEFF. The CDR3 DNA follows: TGTGCCATAAGCCCCCTGGGAAAGTTGTTGGAGTTCTTC.

This clonotype came up many times. The V and J genes are TRBV5-5 and TRBJ2-2; D ambiguous. Germline CDR1 is SGHKS and CDR2 is YYEKEE (reference sequence). The CDR3 totals 15 residues. V was pared by 4 bases and J by 0 bases, with 10 bases between. CDR3 DNA: TGTGCCAGCAGCCCCCAAACAGCGAACACCGGGGAGCTGTTTTTT. Amino acid sequence: CASSPQTANTGELFF.

Ten or more counts support this clonotype. The V call is TRBV11-2, the J call TRBJ2-1, with TRBD2 as a possible D gene (6 bases). This CDR3 has 12 amino acids. The germline gives CDR1 SGHAT, CDR2 FQNNGV. V gave up 1 base and J gave up 15 bases, with 13 bases separating them. CDR3 amino acids: CASSLGETSLFF. CDR3 sequence (DNA): TGTGCCAGCAGCTTAGGGGAAACTAGCCTGTTCTTC.

This clonotype was observed a handful of times. The chain uses TRBV6-1 and TRBJ2-7, with 10 positions matching TRBD1. Germline trimming cut 5 bases from V and 2 bases from J; bases unmatched to any gene: 6. CDR3 length equals 15 residues. In germline, CDR1 is MNHNS, CDR2 SASEGT. The CDR3: CASSPTGGSTYEQYF. CDR3 sequence (DNA): TGTGCCAGCAGTCCGACAGGGGGCTCGACCTACGAGCAGTACTTC.

This clonotype was recorded a few times. CDR3 residues: CASSTRMGRRSDEQYF. The DNA for the CDR3 is TGTGCCAGCAGTACAAGGATGGGGAGACGGAGCGACGAGCAGTACTTC. This sequence joins TRBV6-1 and TRBJ2-7, with a possible D match to TRBD2 (5 bases). CDR1 is MNHNS and CDR2 is SASEGT in the germline V gene. Trimming removed 5 bases from V and 5 bases from J, with 22 bases in between. The CDR3 has 16 amino acids.